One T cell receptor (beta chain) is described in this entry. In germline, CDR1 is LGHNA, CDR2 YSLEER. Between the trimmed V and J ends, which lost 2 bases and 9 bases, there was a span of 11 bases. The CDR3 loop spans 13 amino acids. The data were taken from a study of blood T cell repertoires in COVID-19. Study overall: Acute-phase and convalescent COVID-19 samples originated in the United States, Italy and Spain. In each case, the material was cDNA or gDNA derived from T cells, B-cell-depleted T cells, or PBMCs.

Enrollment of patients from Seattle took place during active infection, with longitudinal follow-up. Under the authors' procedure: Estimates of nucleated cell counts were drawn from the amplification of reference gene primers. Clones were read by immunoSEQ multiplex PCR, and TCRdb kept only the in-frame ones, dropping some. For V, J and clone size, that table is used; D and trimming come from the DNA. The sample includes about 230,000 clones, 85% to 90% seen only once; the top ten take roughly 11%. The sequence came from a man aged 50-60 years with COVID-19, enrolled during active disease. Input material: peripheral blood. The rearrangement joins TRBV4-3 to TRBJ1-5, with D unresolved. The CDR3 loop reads CASSQNTRGPQHF. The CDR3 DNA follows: TGCGCCAGCAGCCAAAACACCCGGGGGCCCCAGCATTTT.